Shown below are 13 T cell receptor beta chains from a single sample sequenced in a study of early T cells in non-severe SARS-CoV-2 infection. Each CDR3 protein is one row after TCRdb ran MiXCR on the 5' RACE reads. This sample carries roughly 70,000 distinct CDR3 sequences, less than 20% of them seen once, and the ten largest clones take roughly 8.2%. The sample here was whole blood, taken at baseline. These receptors all stem from an adult who was a healthcare worker with PCR-confirmed SARS-CoV-2 infection or an uninfected control (not recorded which).

The chain has TRBV6-1 and TRBJ2-7; D remains unclear. The germline V and J ends were trimmed by 6 bases and 0 bases, with 6 bases remaining between them. Germline CDR1 and CDR2: MNHNS and SASEGT. The CDR3 consists of 12 residues. For the CDR3, the DNA is TGTGCCAGCAGAGAGGTCTCCTACGAGCAGTACTTC. Translating gives CASREVSYEQYF.

The chain combines TRBV27 with TRBJ1-1; 10 bases are a match to TRBD1. The CDR3 has 13 amino acids. In germline, CDR1 is MNHEY, CDR2 SMNVEV (reference sequence). V was clipped by 6 bases and J by 5 bases; unmatched bases: 3. In DNA, the CDR3 is TGTGCCAGCAGGACAGGGGGCATGACTGAAGCTTTCTTT. Translating gives CASRTGGMTEAFF.

Only a few counts were recorded for this clonotype. J is TRBJ2-5 and V is TRBV12-3 or TRBV12-4, with 9 nucleotides matching TRBD2. V gave up 8 bases and J gave up 4 bases; unmatched junction bases: 11. The CDR3 spans 15 residues. The CDR3 sequence is CASSSSGRGSETQYF. The CDR3 DNA reads as TGTGCCAGCTCGAGTAGCGGGAGAGGGTCAGAGACCCAGTACTTC.

The V gene is TRBV6-2 or TRBV6-3, the J gene TRBJ2-7, with TRBD2 matching over 10 bases. Germline V CDR1 and CDR2: MNHEY, SVGEGT. The CDR3 loop spans 13 amino acids. The V segment lost 6 bases and the J segment 3 bases; nucleotides outside the gene matches: 2. CDR3 in DNA: TGTGCCAGCAGAGCGGGAGGGTTCTACGAGCAGTACTTC. The encoded protein is CASRAGGFYEQYF.

This clonotype has a handful of counts. This rearrangement joins TRBV20-1 to TRBJ2-7; weak D call: TRBD1 (6 bases). Germline V gene sequence: CDR1 DFQATT, CDR2 SNEGSKA (reference sequence). V was shortened by 1 base and J by 2 bases, with 24 bases between the two germline ends. The CDR3 spans 18 residues. CDR3 in DNA: TGCAGTGCTAGAGGGCTTCTCCCTACAAGACAGGCCCCCTACGAGCAGTACTTC. Amino acid sequence: CSARGLLPTRQAPYEQYF.

The V and J genes are TRBV11-2 and TRBJ2-4, with D possibly being TRBD1 or TRBD2 (5 bases each). Germline CDR1 and CDR2: SGHAT and FQNNGV. This CDR3 is built from 13 residues. Trimming pared 8 bases from V and 1 base from J, leaving 9 bases between. The CDR3, as DNA: TGTGCCAGCGAGGGACCTGCCAAAAACATTCAGTACTTC. Amino acids: CASEGPAKNIQYF.

This chain uses TRBV7-6 with TRBJ2-7, with TRBD2 matching 8 bases. There are 15 residues in the CDR3. The germline V gene has CDR1 SGHVS and CDR2 FNYEAQ. The junction had 9 bases not matched to a gene; V was cut back by 5 bases and J by 3 bases. The CDR3 coding sequence is TGTGCCAGCAGCGGAGCGGGGGAGGGCCTCTACGAGCAGTACTTC. Translating it yields CASSGAGEGLYEQYF. Based on the CDR3 plus reference TRBV7-6 and TRBJ2-7, the full variable domain is GAGVSQSPRYKVTKRGQDVALRCDPISGHVSLYWYRQALGQGPEFLTYFNYEAQQDKSGLPNDRFSAERPEGSISTLTIQRTEQRDSAMYRCASSGAGEGLYEQYFGPGTRLTVT.

The V and J genes are TRBV2 and TRBJ1-1; D gene unclear. CDR3 length: 13 residues. V shed 8 bases and J shed 0 bases, with 10 bases lying between them. Germline-derived CDR1 and CDR2 are SNHLY and FYNNEI. CDR3: CASGGILNTEAFF. As DNA, the CDR3 is TGTGCCAGCGGAGGGATACTGAACACTGAAGCTTTCTTT. The full variable domain, its missing parts supplied by reference TRBV2 and TRBJ1-1, is EPEVTQTPSHQVTQMGQEVILRCVPISNHLYFYWYRQILGQKVEFLVSFYNNEISEKSEIFDDQFSVERPDGSNFTLKIRSTKLEDSAMYFCASGGILNTEAFFGQGTRLTVV.

The rearrangement links TRBV20-1 to TRBJ1-1; perhaps TRBD1 as D (6 bases). CDR1 is DFQATT, CDR2 SNEGSKA, per germline (reference sequence). With 0 bases removed from V and 6 bases from J, the gap between germline ends came to 17 bases. This CDR3 contains 15 residues. CDR3 protein: CSAREKGHRLPEAFF. In DNA, the CDR3 is TGCAGTGCTAGAGAGAAGGGACACCGATTGCCTGAAGCTTTCTTT.

As regards this clonotype: Being one base from a much bigger clone, this may be a read error. This rearrangement joins TRBV7-9 to TRBJ2-7; TRBD1 matches 8 bases. Trimming took 5 bases from V and 3 from J; bases not matched to a gene: 9. Germline V gene lookup returns CDR1 SEHNR and CDR2 FQNEAQ (reference sequence). The CDR3 runs 15 residues. The CDR3 DNA is TGTGCCAGCAGCCGGCTGAGGACAGGGCTCTACGAGCAGTACTTC. This translates into CASSRLRTGLYEQYF.

V and J are TRBV5-1 and TRBJ2-5; tentatively, D is TRBD2 (6 bases). The CDR3 spans 16 residues. V lost 5 bases to trimming and J lost 2 bases, with 19 bases between them. Germline CDR1 reads SGHRS; CDR2 reads YFSETQ. CDR3: CASRPFSGSIQETQYF. The CDR3 nucleotides read TGCGCCAGCAGACCGTTTAGCGGATCAATACAAGAGACCCAGTACTTC.

This chain links TRBV7-2 with TRBJ1-2, with D perhaps TRBD1 (6 bases). The length of the CDR3 is 14 residues. In germline, CDR1 is SGHTA, CDR2 FQGNSA. V was clipped by 5 bases and J by 5 bases, with 15 bases between them. The CDR3 bases are TGTGCCAGCAGCACCAGGGGTGAAGGGTATGGCTACACCTTC. This sequence encodes CASSTRGEGYGYTF.

This chain connects TRBV11-2 to TRBJ2-3; no firm D call. The germline V gene has CDR1 SGHAT and CDR2 FQNNGV. CDR3 length equals 15 residues. V lost 2 bases to trimming and J lost 0 bases, with 9 bases between them. CDR3 protein: CASSLIGTSTDTQYF. The CDR3 DNA reads TGTGCCAGCAGCTTAATAGGCACTAGCACAGATACGCAGTATTTT.